This TCR beta chain is drawn from a study of metastatic and nonmetastatic thyroid tumors. No patient had received any treatment before thyroid surgery. The CDR3 runs 16 residues. The J segment lost 4 bases and the V segment lost 2 bases, leaving 4 bases of the junction unmatched. Germline V CDR1 and CDR2: MNHEY, SVGAGI. TCRdb called clones again from the PCR reads with MiXCR. The sample contains about 43,000 clones, 3% to 3.5% of which appear only once. This clone was recorded many times. The TCR originated in a female donor with papillary thyroid cancer or a benign thyroid nodule (not recorded which). Some clones in this sample may be carry-over from other donors' samples. The source material was blood. The V gene is TRBV6-5, the J gene TRBJ1-4; 10 bases are a match to TRBD1. The CDR3 protein is CASSYKTGGINEKLFF. DNA for the CDR3: TGTGCCAGCAGTTACAAGACAGGGGGCATTAATGAAAAACTGTTTTTT.